The entry below describes one T cell receptor (beta chain). The CDR3 spans 16 residues. Germline V gives CDR1 LGHNA, CDR2 YNFKEQ. Trimming took 0 bases from V and 3 from J, leaving 15 bases between them. Only in-frame clones appear in the TCRdb table, and some are missing; sequencing was by immunoSEQ multiplex PCR. The sample carries about 20,000 clones, more than 75% recorded once. This entry belongs to a study of blood T cell repertoires in COVID-19. This chain links TRBV4-2 with TRBJ2-7, with D maybe TRBD2 (5 bases). The receptor's source is a human donor in a cohort sampled during active COVID-19. Sample: peripheral blood. In DNA, the CDR3 is TGTGCCAGCAGCCAAGATGAGTCAGCGGACCTCTACGAGCAGTACTTC. This codes for CASSQDESADLYEQYF.